This T cell receptor (beta chain) is from a study of shared clonotypes between healthy human individuals. General study findings and limits: The genetic and exposure-history diversity represented was limited by few donors. The sampled material consisted only of blood, and tissue repertoires are likely to differ.

Investigators spread the genomic DNA of each subset evenly over several immunoSEQ plates. Authors' methods: Quality scores were absent from the junction-only immunoSEQ sequences, so filtering differed. The assay was immunoSEQ multiplex PCR, and TCRdb's table has in-frame clones only and misses some. The V and J calls and clone size come from that table; D and trimming were worked out from the DNA. The repertoire has approximately 440,000 clones, approximately 77% of them found once; the top ten carry more than 10%. Germline CDR1 and CDR2: SGHTA and FQGNSA. Trimming took 5 bases from V and 7 from J, leaving 21 bases between them. The CDR3 totals 16 residues. Regarding this clone: The antigen is unknown.

The chain employs TRBV7-2 and TRBJ1-3; TRBD1 is a possible D gene (5 bases). This TCR derives from a woman aged 40 to 49 in good health. Some clones in this sample may be carry-over from other donors' samples. The sample taken for sequencing was PBMCs. CDR3 in DNA: TGTGCCAGCAGCCCCTTGGGGGGGTTTTTTGGCAACACCATATATTTT. This gives the protein CASSPLGGFFGNTIYF.